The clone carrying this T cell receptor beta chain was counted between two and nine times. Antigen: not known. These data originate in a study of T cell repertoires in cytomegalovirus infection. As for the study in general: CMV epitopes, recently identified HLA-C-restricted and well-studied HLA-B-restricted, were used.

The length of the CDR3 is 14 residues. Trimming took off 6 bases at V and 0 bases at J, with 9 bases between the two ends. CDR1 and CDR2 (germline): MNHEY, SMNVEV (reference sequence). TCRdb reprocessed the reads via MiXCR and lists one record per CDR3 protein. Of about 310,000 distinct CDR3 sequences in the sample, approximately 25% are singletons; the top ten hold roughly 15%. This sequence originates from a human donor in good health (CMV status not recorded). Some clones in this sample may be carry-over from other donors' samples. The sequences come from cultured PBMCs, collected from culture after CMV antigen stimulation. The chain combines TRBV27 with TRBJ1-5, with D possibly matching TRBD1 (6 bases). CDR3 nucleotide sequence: TGTGCCAGCAGAACAGGGTATAGCAATCAGCCCCAGCATTTT. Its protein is CASRTGYSNQPQHF.